The entry below describes one T cell receptor beta chain. This clone was found a few times. It lacks a known antigen. No qualities accompany the bases; no much larger clone lies one base away. This sample stems from a study of cytomegalovirus exposure and HLA in healthy donors (dated by TCRdb to the late 2010s). Concerning the study at large: In an earlier analysis of about 560 of the donors, less than 350 Gb of sequence data and just under 120 million unique TCR beta sequences from 150 million to 200 million T cells were reported. An early release covering 550 to 700 HLA-typed donors comprised approximately 290 gigabases of sequencing data and approximately 85 million unique TCR sequences. Of the approximately 400 genotyped donors, approximately 82% fell in the genetic ancestry cluster associated with self-reported Caucasian donors. The study aimed to test whether signatures of past pathogen exposure could be identified by cataloging public T cell receptors. The study used immunosequencing to profile the T cell repertoires of about 670 subjects and linked those repertoires to cytomegalovirus serostatus. In addition to the first cohort of 500 to 850 subjects, a separate validation cohort of under 150 different subjects was used. To predict cytomegalovirus infection status, the study brought together high-throughput TCR immunosequencing, statistical association of individual TCRs with disease status, and machine learning. To study patterns of TCR occurrence, a later analysis re-analyzed previously published TCR beta repertoires from just over 650 donors and added high-resolution HLA genotyping. Rather than drawing on any new phenotypic data, the later analysis identified candidate immune exposures from TCR beta sequences and the way those sequences occurred across donors. To decide whether each TCR beta V gene segment behaved as functional or pseudogenic, an earlier analysis of some 540 of the donors relied on high-throughput TCR beta sequencing. Donor age, sex, ethnicity and CMV serostatus were collected together with the repertoire data. In a later genetic analysis, genome-wide SNP genotypes for about 55% of the roughly 700 donors were used, and that subset was treated as a discovery cohort. Every repertoire in the discovery cohort had been generated on one and the same sequencing platform. HLA typing covered class I and class II loci at four-digit resolution. Typing coverage varied by locus: roughly 620-640 donors for A, B, C, DRB1 and DQB1; approximately 560 for DQA1; about 590 for DPA1; 450 to 480 for DPB1. Because of strong linkage in the cohort, 5 or 6 DR-DQ haplotypes were treated as single units for association and clustering. Among 350 to 400 genotyped donors of the cohort, an average of 235,054 unique TCR beta nucleotide sequences were sequenced per donor, roughly 20% of them non-productive.

Library creation used the immunoSEQ multiplex PCR assay. The multiplex PCR relied on a mix of 60 forward primers for TCR Vbeta segments and 13 reverse primers for TCR Jbeta segments. The CDR3 region of rearranged TCR beta genes was amplified from genomic DNA by a multiplex PCR assay. The Illumina HiSeq System was used to sequence the amplified TCR beta libraries as 87-base-pair reads. Concerning the study's data processing: In a later analysis, tens of millions of unique TCR beta chains were counted across the 500 to 850 repertoires, and around 11 million of these chains were shared by at least two donors. Raw reads were error-corrected and collapsed into unique sequences by a nearest-neighbor algorithm in which closely related sequences were merged to remove PCR and sequencing errors. To assign V, D and J gene segments, CDR3 sequences were aligned to IMGT reference sequences. For a sequence to be retained, at least a six-nucleotide match to both a V gene segment and a J gene segment was required. A rearrangement was called productive if the CDR3 had no stop codons and remained in frame with V and J, and every other rearrangement was called non-productive. CDR3 was defined according to IMGT convention as the region running from the second conserved V-encoded cysteine to the conserved J-encoded phenylalanine. In an earlier analysis of roughly 610 of the donors, sequences lacking an unambiguous match to a single V gene segment were excluded. In an earlier analysis of approximately 590 of the donors, a V segment was called functional when productive rearrangements were above 56.7%, and segregating when the standard deviation between donors exceeded 5%. A statistical classification framework was built for diagnosing cytomegalovirus status from the catalog of TCR beta chain sequences. A later analysis assigned V and J genes by comparing TCR nucleotide sequences with IMGT/GENE-DB human TR gene sequences. A later analysis assigned CDR3 sequences and most-parsimonious VDJ recombination scenarios with the TCRdist pipeline. In a later analysis, every TCR beta chain was defined by the combination of its CDR3 amino acid sequence and its V-gene family, and reads without a unique V-gene family were dropped. A later analysis removed 600 or so highly shared, low-generation-probability nucleotide sequences to deal with suspected cross-contamination and a sequencing artifact. In a later analysis, a clonal expansion index for each public chain was calculated from normalized within-repertoire ranks of inferred template counts. In a later analysis, generation probabilities were computed using a VDJ recombination model fitted to out-of-frame rearrangements, and the results were checked against IGoR. In a later analysis, TCR-TCR, TCR-HLA and TCR-CMV co-occurrence was scored with hypergeometric tests, and a repertoire-size bias correction was applied to TCR pairs. A later analysis estimated false discovery rates by permuting HLA or CMV assignments 20 times. In a later analysis, co-occurring TCRs were grouped using DBSCAN, and TCRdist sequence similarity was added for clustering within HLA-allele-positive subsets. Repertoires with fewer than 30,000 or more than 120,000 public chains were left out of co-occurrence clustering, as were four to six repertoires with anomalous nucleotide sharing. Entries here come from immuneACCESS through TCRdb and include only in-frame sequences with V and J called. Some clones fail to appear in such tables; in the studies checked, an unresolved V gene covers under half of the shortfall, and the cause of the remainder is unknown. V and J calls and clone size are as listed in that table; D and trimming were resolved from the DNA. The sample contains more than 95,000 clones, over 15% of them found a single time. The top ten constitute 2.9% of the sample.

The cohort was made up of 666 healthy bone marrow donors. Cohort members were all nominally healthy when sampled, although unrecorded immune exposures were likely present. The donor tested CMV seropositive, placing the donor among the roughly 270 seropositive members of the cohort. Every donor gave a peripheral blood sample, and the peripheral blood mononuclear cells from that sample were used for TCR beta sequencing. The Qiagen DNeasy Blood Extraction Kit was used to extract genomic DNA from the blood cell samples. From its cysteine to its phenylalanine, the CDR3 spans 15 amino acids. Only the CDR3 region is kept as DNA, spanning 45 bases read in frame from base 1. CDR1 and CDR2 are drawn from the germline V gene: MDHEN, SYDVKM. V loses 8 bases, J loses 7 bases, and the germline ends lie 20 bases apart. Paper-wide results and their limitations: HLA typing was unavailable for some donors at each locus, so association tests used only the typed subset. An association between a missense DCLRE1C variant and V-gene and J-gene trimming of TCR beta chains was found in a later genetic analysis and replicated in an independent cohort. Strong co-occurrence of HLA alleles, especially DR and DQ, made assigning TCR associations to individual alleles difficult. The authors suggested that the approach could potentially be generalized to other disease states and immunological phenotypes. Broadly in line with IMGT annotations, most TCR beta V segments showed up in productive rearrangements about 87% or about 30% of the time in an earlier analysis of a few hundred of the donors. Across donors, most TCR sequences were observed very rarely, whereas some public TCRs were present in many individuals. In a later analysis, HLA-associated TCR beta chains showed more clonal expansion and lower generation probabilities than non-associated chains that were equally common. CMV serostatus was the only immune exposure information available for the cohort. Linkage disequilibrium might explain the correlated functional status among segregating V segments, but an unknown experimental factor could not be ruled out. According to a later analysis, parvovirus B19, influenza, CMV and Epstein-Barr virus appeared linked to several top co-occurrence clusters. According to a later analysis, most CMV-associated TCR beta chains appeared to be HLA-restricted, and the HLA associations seemed to be driven largely by CMV exposure. Three of the identified cytomegalovirus-associated TCR beta chains were confirmed in vitro to be specific for cytomegalovirus antigens. The classifier was reported to diagnose cytomegalovirus status with high specificity and sensitivity in both the original and validation cohorts. In a later analysis, the rate of TCR association differed among HLA loci, with DRB1 alleles having the most associated TCRs and HLA-C alleles having the fewest. Some IMGT-functional V segments, including TRBV6-2 and TRBV6-3, could not be distinguished by the 87-base-pair reads and were therefore excluded. In a later analysis, more than 15,000 TCR beta sequences were associated with specific HLA alleles at a false discovery rate of 0.05. The sequencing pipeline was judged likely to have produced a cluster of highly shared sequence variants as a technical artifact. The earlier analysis of fewer than 750 of the donors excluded over 15 rarely observed V segments, including chromosome 9 orphons, because counts were too low. This cohort had only TCR beta chains sequenced, and the lack of alpha or paired-chain data limited which features could be detected. The presence/absence analyses assumed that sequencing depth was roughly uniform across donors, and that assumption may not be true. A further reported finding was that TCR beta sequences accurately predicted the HLA-A and HLA-B alleles for most subjects in the first cohort. According to a later genetic analysis, donors in an Asian-associated ancestry cluster had fewer N-insertions in productive TCRs than the approximately 670-donor mean. The study gave a list of 150 to 200 TCR beta chains associated with cytomegalovirus.

Sequenced material: PBMCs. This TCR came from a female donor in good health and CMV-seropositive. The sequence is built from TRBV28 and TRBJ2-2, with TRBD1 as a weak D call on 5 bases. The CDR3 sequence is CASGIGALGHGELFF. The DNA sequence is given as TGTGCCAGCGGGATTGGGGCCTTGGGGCACGGGGAGCTGTTTTTT.